This T cell receptor (beta chain) originates from a study of PD-L1 blockade in urothelial cancer. About the study: Typically, measured as a median, blood samples had 140,000 or so T cells. Study results and caveats: Tumor-associated clones in blood expanded more at 3 weeks in durable-benefit patients.

Note on this clone: The antigen is undetermined.

Synthetic TCR analog templates were spiked into each PCR. Libraries were prepared by immunoSEQ multiplex PCR; TCRdb keeps only in-frame clonotypes and omits some of them. The table lists 58,000 or so clones, approximately 86% of them singletons. Germline-derived CDR1 and CDR2 are SGHRS and YFSETQ. V was clipped by 1 base and J by 1 base, with 8 bases between them. CDR3 length equals 14 residues. This clonotype originated in a man aged 45 to 65 with urothelial cancer. V gene TRBV5-1 combines with J gene TRBJ1-1; no clear D gene. The specimen was PBMCs, collected around atezolizumab (anti-PD-L1) treatment. Here the CDR3 reads CASSLRHPNTEAFF. CDR3 coding DNA: TGCGCCAGCAGCTTGCGACACCCGAACACTGAAGCTTTCTTT.